This TCR beta chain appears in the sequencing data of a study of OX40 agonist ivuxolimab in advanced cancers. Overall study findings and caveats: CD4+ T cells averaged fewer expanded clones than CD8+ T cells. In a subset of nonresponders, normalized T-cell clonal expansion was also low.

Sequenced by immunoSEQ multiplex PCR; TCRdb stores in-frame clones only, minus some. Of over 90,000 clones listed, approximately 94% are singletons. This clone was counted between two and nine times. Its antigen is undetermined. The receptor's source is an adult with an advanced solid tumor such as melanoma, head and neck, liver or kidney cancer. This specimen consisted of CD4+ or CD8+ T cells sorted from blood, obtained in a trial of the OX40 agonist ivuxolimab.

The CDR3 DNA reads as TGTGCCAGCAGCTTATATGACAGGGCGAACACTGAAGCTTTCTTT. This encodes CASSLYDRANTEAFF. The chain employs TRBV11-1 and TRBJ1-1, with 7 bases lining up with TRBD1. CDR1 is SGHAT and CDR2 is FQDESV in the germline V gene (reference sequence). V was pared by 2 bases and J by 1 base, with 4 bases of the junction left unmatched. The CDR3 has 15 amino acids.